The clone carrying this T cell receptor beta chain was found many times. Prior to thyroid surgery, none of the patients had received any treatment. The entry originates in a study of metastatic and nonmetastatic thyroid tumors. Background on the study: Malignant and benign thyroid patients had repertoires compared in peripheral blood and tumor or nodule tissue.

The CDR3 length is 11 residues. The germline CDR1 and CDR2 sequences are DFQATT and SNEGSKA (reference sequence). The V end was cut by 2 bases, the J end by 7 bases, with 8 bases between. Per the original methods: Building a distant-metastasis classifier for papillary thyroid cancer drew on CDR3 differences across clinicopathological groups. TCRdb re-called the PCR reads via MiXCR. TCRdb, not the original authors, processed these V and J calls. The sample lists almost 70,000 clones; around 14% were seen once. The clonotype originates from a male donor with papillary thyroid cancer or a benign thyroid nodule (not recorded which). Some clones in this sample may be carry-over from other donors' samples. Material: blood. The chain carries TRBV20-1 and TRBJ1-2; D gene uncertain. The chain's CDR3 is CSARPGLGYTF. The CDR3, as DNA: TGCAGTGCTAGACCCGGGCTTGGCTACACCTTC.